The clone carrying this TCR beta chain was seen ten or more times. Time point here: patch test 1, 2 weeks after DPC sensitization. Treatment denoted: therapeutic diphenylcyclopropenone sensitization with weekly scalp DPC. TCRdb passed the RACE reads through MiXCR, listing each CDR3 protein once. The sample includes tens of thousands of distinct CDR3 sequences, approximately 9.8% of them seen just once. This CDR3 is 14 amino acids long. With 1 base removed from V and 8 bases from J, the gap between germline ends came to 14 bases. Germline V gene sequence: CDR1 SGHTA, CDR2 FQGNSA. The data derive from a study of human T cells and chemical hapten exposure. Study background: Donors were sensitized with 2% DPC on the upper inner arm. Epicutaneous patch tests delivered 0.01% DPC to the upper back, with evaluation at 6 days.

The rearrangement joins TRBV7-2 to TRBJ1-2, with D unclear. Sequenced here: whole blood, sampled in connection with sensitization to the hapten diphenylcyclopropenone (DPC). This sequence was found in a woman aged 40 to 49 with alopecia areata. Some clones in this sample may be carry-over from other donors' samples. In nucleotides, the CDR3 is TGTGCCAGCAGCTTAGTCGTCCAATGGGAAGGCTACACCTTC. Translated, it gives CASSLVVQWEGYTF.